Below, 26 T cell receptor beta chains from the same sample are listed, as sequenced in a study of tumor-infiltrating lymphocytes in primary liver carcinoma. Reverse transcription of 500 to 650 ng total RNA with a constant-region primer produced TCR beta cDNA. The TCR beta library was amplified through three nested multiplex PCR rounds in a modified ARM-PCR procedure. The first two PCR rounds used TRBV1-TRBV30 primers with a Cbeta primer, roughly 10 cycles each. One entry per CDR3 protein, called by TCRdb with MiXCR from the multiplex PCR reads. The data contain some 200,000 distinct CDR3 sequences, roughly 61% of them singletons. They got blood RNA out of unsorted whole blood and also pulled out germline DNA. Sequencing was performed on peripheral blood. These receptors were taken from a woman aged 55-70 years with primary liver carcinoma and hepatitis B virus infection.

V gene TRBV28 combines with J gene TRBJ2-7, with D maybe TRBD2 (7 bases). CDR3 length: 15 amino acids. CDR1 is MDHEN and CDR2 is SYDVKM in the germline V gene. Trimming took 5 bases from V and 5 from J, leaving 19 bases between them. In DNA, the CDR3 is TGTGCCAGCAGTCCCCCTTCCGGGGGGCGCGACGAGCAGTACTTC. Translating it yields CASSPPSGGRDEQYF.

This clonotype occurred many times. This chain uses TRBV6-5 with TRBJ2-7, with 12 bases that match TRBD2. There are 15 residues in the CDR3. Germline trimming cut 6 bases from V and 3 bases from J; bases unmatched to any gene: 6. CDR1 and CDR2 (germline): MNHEY, SVGAGI. The CDR3 reads CASRSPGLAGYEQYF. The CDR3 region has the DNA TGTGCCAGCAGATCACCGGGACTAGCGGGCTACGAGCAGTACTTC.

Concerning this clonotype itself: Being one base from a much bigger clone, this may be a read error. The gene calls are TRBV4-2 and TRBJ2-7; D call uncertain. V lost 4 bases, J lost 5 bases, and 18 bases lay in between. Germline V CDR1 and CDR2: LGHNA, YNFKEQ. This CDR3 comprises 15 residues. This CDR3 reads CASSRGRGRSDEQYF. The CDR3 nucleotides read TGTGCCAGCAGCCGTGGTCGAGGCAGGAGCGACGAGCAGTACTTC.

The CDR3 loop is CARSSFLAVEQFF. CDR3 bases: TGTGCCAGGAGCTCATTTTTAGCGGTTGAGCAGTTCTTC. The chain links TRBV12-3 or TRBV12-4 to TRBJ2-1; D perhaps matches TRBD2 (6 bases). The CDR3 loop spans 13 amino acids. The V and J ends lost 9 bases and 9 bases respectively, with 18 bases between them.

The chain employs TRBV30 and TRBJ1-2; possible D gene TRBD1, 6 bases. The CDR3 is 14 residues long. Germline V gene data show CDR1 as GTSNPN and CDR2 as SVGIG (reference sequence). Trimming removed 2 bases from V and 6 bases from J, with 16 bases in between. The CDR3 nucleotides read TGTGCCTGGAGTTATCCGGGGGCAGGGGATGGCTACACCTTC. This sequence encodes CAWSYPGAGDGYTF.

This clonotype turned up a few times. The chain is built from TRBV5-1 and TRBJ2-7; tentatively, D is TRBD2 (6 bases). In germline, CDR1 is SGHRS, CDR2 YFSETQ. There are 14 residues in the CDR3. V was trimmed by 7 bases and J by 0 bases, leaving 14 bases between them. CDR3 in DNA: TGCGCCAGCCGGATTCTAGCGAGCTCCTACGAGCAGTACTTC. This translates into CASRILASSYEQYF.

On this clonotype itself: A much larger clone differs from this one at a single base, so this may be a read error. This sequence joins TRBV5-1 and TRBJ2-7, with D unresolved. Germline-derived CDR1 and CDR2 are SGHRS and YFSETQ. This CDR3 has 14 amino acids. V lost 1 base and J lost 6, with 14 bases in between. The CDR3 DNA reads TGCGCCAGCAGCTTGATCGCCACTGTGCGCGAGCAGTACTTC. Protein product: CASSLIATVREQYF.

The V and J genes are TRBV19 and TRBJ2-3; D gene uncertain. V was pared by 1 base and J by 2 bases, with 4 bases between. The germline CDR1 and CDR2 sequences are LNHDA and SQIVND (reference sequence). The length of the CDR3 is 13 residues. As DNA, the CDR3 is TGTGCCAGTAGTATAGTTCCCACAGATACGCAGTATTTT. Translating it yields CASSIVPTDTQYF.

This clonotype was counted ten times or more. The chain has TRBV6-5 and TRBJ2-3; D is unresolved. Trimming shortened V by 5 bases and J by 6 bases, and 9 bases separated the two germline ends. Germline V gene sequence: CDR1 MNHEY, CDR2 SVGAGI. The CDR3 spans 12 residues. The CDR3 DNA reads as TGTGCCAGCAGTCCCTATGCTGATACGCAGTATTTT. Its protein product is CASSPYADTQYF.

Comments on this clonotype: Being one base from a much bigger clone, this may be a read error. The V call is TRBV10-2, the J call TRBJ2-5; weak D call: TRBD2 (5 bases). The CDR3 has 17 amino acids. Germline V gene lookup returns CDR1 WSHSY and CDR2 SAAADI. V lost 8 bases to trimming and J lost 5 bases, with 27 bases between them. The CDR3 loop is CASLSPGYKVRVETQYF. The CDR3 nucleotides are TGCGCCAGCTTGAGCCCGGGGTACAAGGTAAGGGTGGAGACCCAGTACTTC.

The rearrangement links TRBV6-5 to TRBJ2-7; D unresolved. V was trimmed by 11 bases and J by 6 bases, leaving 20 bases between them. This CDR3 is built from 13 residues. Germline V CDR1 and CDR2: MNHEY, SVGAGI. The CDR3 DNA is TGTGCCTGTAGTTACTCGGGTAGTTCCGAGCAGTACTTC. Translating gives CACSYSGSSEQYF.

This chain uses TRBV6-1 with TRBJ2-3; D unresolved. The CDR3 is 16 residues long. The germline V gene has CDR1 MNHNS and CDR2 SASEGT. V lost 0 bases and J 5 bases, leaving 15 bases between the germline ends. The CDR3, as DNA: TGTGCCAGCAGTGAAGCGGCAGCGCAAGTGGTAGATACGCAGTATTTT. This encodes CASSEAAAQVVDTQYF.

This clonotype was observed many times. The CDR3 DNA reads as TGCGCCAGCAGCTTACTAGCGGGAGTATACAATGAGCAGTTCTTC. Residues: CASSLLAGVYNEQFF. The rearrangement uses TRBV5-1 and TRBJ2-1; TRBD2 agrees at 11 bases. Germline V lookup: CDR1 SGHRS, CDR2 YFSETQ. The CDR3 spans 15 residues. Trimming at V came to 2 bases and at J to 4 bases, leaving 2 bases not matched to a gene.

This sequence joins TRBV30 and TRBJ2-7; a possible D gene is TRBD2 (6 bases). Looked up from germline, CDR1 is GTSNPN and CDR2 is SVGIG (reference sequence). V lost 0 bases to trimming and J lost 5 bases, with 17 bases between them. CDR3 length equals 15 residues. The CDR3, as DNA: TGTGCCTGGAGTGTGGGGCGGGACCCTCGGGACGAGCAGTACTTC. Protein: CAWSVGRDPRDEQYF.

The J gene is TRBJ2-7, the V gene TRBV28, with D maybe TRBD2 (5 bases). Germline V gives CDR1 MDHEN, CDR2 SYDVKM. This CDR3 region has 12 residues. The V and J ends lost 5 bases and 3 bases respectively, with 8 bases between them. CDR3 amino acids: CASSTRGYEQYF. The CDR3 DNA sequence: TGTGCCAGCAGTACCCGGGGCTACGAGCAGTACTTC.

With respect to this clonotype: A read error may account for a junction end that differs from germline. This chain uses TRBV29-1 with TRBJ1-6; possible D gene TRBD1, 5 bases. Germline CDR1 reads SQVTM; CDR2 reads ANQGSEA. The CDR3 is made up of 13 amino acids. The CDR3 region is CSAGHDGNSPLHF. CDR3 nucleotide sequence: TGCAGCGCCGGACATGATGGGAATTCACCCCTCCATTTT.

In regard to this clonotype: A much larger clonotype is one base distant, so this may be a read error. Since no conserved phenylalanine or tryptophan closes the CDR3, a read error is the likely cause. The chain links TRBV6-1 to TRBJ2-5, with D perhaps TRBD1 (6 bases). Germline loops: CDR1 MNHNS, CDR2 SASEGT. CDR3 size: 14 residues. V lost 2 bases to trimming and J lost 5 bases, with 12 bases between them. The CDR3, as DNA: TGTGCCAGCAGTGAATTCAGGGGCCGGGAGACCCAGTACTCC. Translated: CASSEFRGRETQYS.

Notes on this clonotype: A read error may produce the germline difference seen at one junction end. The CDR3 loop reads CASSSSGQRHQNTWELFF. The DNA for the CDR3 is TGTGCCAGCAGCTCATCGGGACAGCGCCATCAGAACACCTGGGAGCTGTTTTTT. This sequence joins TRBV11-3 and TRBJ2-2; 7 bases line up with TRBD1. This CDR3 is 18 amino acids long. Germline V gene lookup returns CDR1 SGHNT and CDR2 YENEEA.

Worth noting for this clonotype: No DNA is shown, since the ends of the CDR3 on it are uncertain; the CDR3 is the one TCRdb lists. The chain combines TRBV29-1 with TRBJ2-2. Germline V lookup: CDR1 SQVTM, CDR2 ANQGSEA. The CDR3 has 15 residues if both end residues are counted. CDR3 residues: CSVESGSRTPGSCFF.

The CDR3 sequence is CASSRTSGMYEQYF. DNA of the CDR3: TGTGCCAGCAGCCGGACTAGCGGGATGTACGAGCAGTACTTC. The chain carries TRBV7-8 and TRBJ2-7; TRBD2 aligns across 12 bases. V lost 5 bases and J lost 4; bases outside the gene matches: 3. The CDR3 sequence is 14 residues long. Germline V lookup: CDR1 SGHVS, CDR2 FQNEAQ.

The CDR3 loop reads CASSQTGTENPSYGYTF. CDR3 nucleotides: TGTGCCAGCAGCCAGACTGGGACAGAGAATCCTAGCTATGGCTACACCTTC. The chain has TRBV4-2 and TRBJ1-2; TRBD1 aligns across 7 bases. The length of the CDR3 is 17 residues. Germline CDR1 LGHNA, CDR2 YNFKEQ. J was trimmed by 4 bases and V by 3 bases; bases with no gene match: 14.

The chain employs TRBV11-2 and TRBJ2-5; 7 bases are shared with TRBD2. V lost 1 base, J lost 6 bases, and 8 bases stayed unmatched. CDR1 and CDR2 (germline): SGHAT, FQNNGV. The CDR3 spans 15 residues. The CDR3 loop is CASSLGEGIRKTQYF. In nucleotides, the CDR3 is TGTGCCAGCAGCTTAGGGGAGGGAATCCGCAAGACCCAGTACTTC.

At least ten counts were recorded for this clonotype. The CDR3 region is CASSLESGSINEQFF. CDR3 nucleotides: TGTGCCAGCAGCTTAGAAAGCGGGAGCATCAATGAGCAGTTCTTC. The chain couples TRBV11-2 to TRBJ2-1; 8 bases fit TRBD2. V lost 0 bases, J lost 6 bases, and 4 bases stayed unmatched. The CDR3 spans 15 residues. CDR1 SGHAT and CDR2 FQNNGV come from the germline V gene.

By share, this clonotype ranks as medium-sized. The chain combines TRBV11-2 with TRBJ2-7; D is ambiguous. V was trimmed by 1 base and J by 0 bases, leaving 10 bases between them. There are 15 residues in the CDR3. Looked up from germline, CDR1 is SGHAT and CDR2 is FQNNGV. CDR3 loop: CASSLGVRSSYEQYF. The CDR3 nucleotides read TGTGCCAGCAGCTTAGGAGTGAGGAGCTCCTACGAGCAGTACTTC.

This clonotype has a count of ten or more. V is TRBV7-9 and J is TRBJ2-7; TRBD2 agrees at 8 bases. Germline CDR1 reads SEHNR; CDR2 reads FQNEAQ (reference sequence). V gave up 3 bases and J gave up 4 bases; unmatched junction bases: 5. CDR3 size: 14 residues. Here the CDR3 reads CASSLAGGGYEQYF. In nucleotides, the CDR3 is TGTGCCAGCAGCTTGGCGGGAGGTGGATACGAGCAGTACTTC. The whole variable domain, remainder taken from reference TRBV7-9 and TRBJ2-7, is DTGVSQNPRHKITKRGQNVTFRCDPISEHNRLYWYRQTLGQGPEFLTYFQNEAQLEKSRLLSDRFSAERPKGSFSTLEIQRTEQGDSAMYLCASSLAGGGYEQYFGPGTRLTVT.

The rearrangement joins TRBV28 to TRBJ2-7; D not resolved. This CDR3 region has 13 residues. CDR1 and CDR2 (germline): MDHEN, SYDVKM. V gave up 3 bases and J gave up 2 bases, with 8 bases separating them. DNA for the CDR3: TGTGCCAGCAGTTTTTTGTGTACCTACGAGCAGTACTTC. As protein: CASSFLCTYEQYF.